Each of the 13 T cell receptor beta chains below was sequenced from the same sample in a study of long-term antiretroviral therapy in people with HIV. Researchers ran immunoSEQ v3.0 at survey level. Repertoires were generated with immunoSEQ multiplex PCR, while TCRdb's copy carries only in-frame clones and drops some. The table lists approximately 25,000 clones, approximately 86% of them singletons. The sample in question was unsorted PBMCs, obtained 1.2 years after starting antiretroviral therapy. The receptors were sampled from a man aged 50 to 59 with HIV.

Worth noting for this clone: One end of the junction fails to match germline, which may point to a read error. V and J are TRBV7-7 and TRBJ2-1; D gene ambiguous. Germline values: CDR1 SSHAT, CDR2 FNYEAQ (reference sequence). The CDR3 totals 13 residues. The CDR3 region has the DNA TGTGCTAGCAGCCCCCGCCTAGACAATGAGCAGTTCTTC. This sequence encodes CASSPRLDNEQFF.

This rearrangement joins TRBV6-5 to TRBJ1-1, with unresolved D. CDR1 and CDR2 from the germline V gene are MNHEY and SVGAGI. The CDR3 extends over 10 amino acids. V shed 6 bases and J shed 3 bases, with 2 bases lying between them. The CDR3 region is CASRDTEAFF. CDR3 nucleotides: TGTGCCAGCAGGGACACTGAAGCTTTCTTT.

The chain has TRBV11-2 and TRBJ2-3, with D hard to call. V was trimmed by 0 bases and J by 2 bases, leaving 12 bases between them. The CDR3 covers 16 residues. Per germline, CDR1 SGHAT and CDR2 FQNNGV. Here the CDR3 DNA reads TGTGCCAGCAGCTTAGATCTCTACTACAACACAGATACGCAGTATTTT. Amino acid sequence: CASSLDLYYNTDTQYF.

The rearrangement uses TRBV5-1 and TRBJ2-3, with D tentatively TRBD1 or TRBD2 (5 bases each). This CDR3 has 14 residues. Germline V lookup: CDR1 SGHRS, CDR2 YFSETQ. Trimming cost V 7 bases and J 6 bases, with 18 bases left between them. The CDR3 bases are TGCGCCAGCTTCCGGGACCCCGGTCGGGATACGCAGTATTTT. Protein sequence: CASFRDPGRDTQYF.

V and J are TRBV19 and TRBJ1-2; D gene ambiguous. The V end was cut by 5 bases, the J end by 6 bases, with 22 bases between. The CDR3 covers 16 residues. The germline V gene encodes CDR1 LNHDA and CDR2 SQIVND (reference sequence). The CDR3 loop reads CASSETGFRLTNGYTF. CDR3 sequence (DNA): TGTGCCAGTAGTGAGACGGGGTTTCGCCTAACTAATGGCTACACCTTC.

Notes on this clone: Distinct nucleotide sequences in the sample also encode this CDR3. V and J are TRBV4-3 and TRBJ1-2; possibly TRBD1 for D (5 bases). This CDR3 contains 16 residues. V was shortened by 0 bases and J by 4 bases, with 15 bases between the two germline ends. The germline gives CDR1 LGHNA, CDR2 YSLEER. CDR3 amino acids: CASSQDWLGQRYGYTF. CDR3 coding DNA: TGCGCCAGCAGCCAAGATTGGTTGGGGCAACGCTATGGCTACACCTTC.

V usage is TRBV11-1 and J usage is TRBJ2-6; 9 bases line up with TRBD2. Germline CDR1 reads SGHAT; CDR2 reads FQDESV (reference sequence). This CDR3 contains 18 residues. J was trimmed by 1 base and V by 4 bases; bases with no gene match: 8. In DNA form, the CDR3 reads TGTGCCAGCAGCTCAAACAGCGGGGGGCCTTCTGGGGCCAACGTCCTGACTTTC. This gives the protein CASSSNSGGPSGANVLTF.

V and J are TRBV7-3 and TRBJ2-1; D is possibly TRBD1 (6 bases). V was shortened by 5 bases and J by 1 base, with 12 bases between the two germline ends. Germline CDR1 is SGHTA and CDR2 is FQGTGA. The CDR3 is 15 residues long. The CDR3 protein is CASSPRGRSYNEQFF. The CDR3 bases are TGTGCCAGCAGCCCCAGGGGACGGTCCTACAATGAGCAGTTCTTC. The whole variable domain, remainder taken from reference TRBV7-3 and TRBJ2-1, is GAGVSQTPSNKVTEKGKYVELRCDPISGHTALYWYRQSLGQGPEFLIYFQGTGAADDSGLPNDRFFAVRPEGSVSTLKIQRTERGDSAVYLCASSPRGRSYNEQFFGPGTRLTVL.

V gene TRBV27 combines with J gene TRBJ1-1; D might be TRBD1 (6 bases). With 10 bases removed from V and 3 bases from J, the gap between germline ends came to 15 bases. This CDR3 is built from 13 residues. CDR1 and CDR2 (germline): MNHEY, SMNVEV (reference sequence). The CDR3 DNA reads as TGTGCCACCAGGGGTTTTAGGCACACTGAAGCTTTCTTT. It codes for CATRGFRHTEAFF.

The gene calls are TRBV4-3 and TRBJ1-5, with D perhaps TRBD1 (6 bases). V lost 0 bases to trimming and J lost 5 bases, with 20 bases between them. The CDR3 extends over 18 amino acids. CDR1 and CDR2 from the germline V gene are LGHNA and YSLEER. Here the CDR3 reads CASSQDRTRQDLDQPQHF. As DNA, the CDR3 is TGCGCCAGCAGCCAAGATAGAACGCGACAGGACCTAGATCAGCCCCAGCATTTT.

This clone was picked up a small number of times. V and J are TRBV6-1 and TRBJ2-3; D ambiguous. Per the germline V gene, CDR1 is MNHNS and CDR2 is SASEGT. The CDR3 length is 14 residues. V was clipped by 6 bases and J by 5 bases, with 15 bases between them. The CDR3 sequence: CASRDPGMVDTQYF. The CDR3 DNA sequence: TGTGCCAGCAGAGACCCTGGAATGGTAGATACGCAGTATTTT.

The chain combines TRBV9 with TRBJ2-3; possible D gene TRBD2, 6 bases. The CDR3 totals 15 residues. Germline V gives CDR1 SGDLS, CDR2 YYNGEE. Trimming removed 0 bases from V and 0 bases from J, with 8 bases in between. The CDR3 DNA is TGTGCCAGCAGCGTAGTCGGGGGAAGCACAGATACGCAGTATTTT. Its protein is CASSVVGGSTDTQYF. The full variable domain, rest sourced from reference TRBV9 and TRBJ2-3, is DSGVTQTPKHLITATGQRVTLRCSPRSGDLSVYWYQQSLDQGLQFLIQYYNGEERAKGNILERFSAQQFPDLHSELNLSSLELGDSALYFCASSVVGGSTDTQYFGPGTRLTVL.

The chain recombines TRBV19 with TRBJ1-6, with 8 positions matching TRBD1. The length of the CDR3 is 13 residues. With V trimmed by 8 bases and J by 10 bases, 7 bases remained unmatched. Germline V lookup: CDR1 LNHDA, CDR2 SQIVND (reference sequence). CDR3 sequence: CASSGTGESPLHF. As DNA, the CDR3 is TGTGCCAGTTCCGGGACAGGAGAGTCACCCCTCCACTTT. The full variable domain, completed using reference TRBV19 and TRBJ1-6, is DGGITQSPKYLFRKEGQNVTLSCEQNLNHDAMYWYRQDPGQGLRLIYYSQIVNDFQKGDIAEGYSVSREKKESFPLTVTSAQKNPTAFYLCASSGTGESPLHFGNGTRLTVT.